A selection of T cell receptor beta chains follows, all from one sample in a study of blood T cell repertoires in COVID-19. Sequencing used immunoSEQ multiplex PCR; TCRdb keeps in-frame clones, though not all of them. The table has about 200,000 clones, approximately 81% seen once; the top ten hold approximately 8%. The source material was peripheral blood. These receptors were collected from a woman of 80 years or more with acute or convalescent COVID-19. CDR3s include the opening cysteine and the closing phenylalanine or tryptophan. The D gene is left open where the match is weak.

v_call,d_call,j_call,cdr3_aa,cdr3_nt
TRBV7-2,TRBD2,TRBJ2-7,CASSNSGGAPYEQHF,TGTGCCAGCAGCAATAGCGGGGGGGCCCCCTACGAGCAGCACTTC
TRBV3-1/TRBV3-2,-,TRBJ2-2,CASSPTGLAIRGELFF,TGTGCCAGCAGCCCCACAGGGTTGGCGATACGAGGGGAGCTGTTTTTT
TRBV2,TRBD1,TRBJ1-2,CASSADRGPGYTF,TGTGCCAGCAGTGCCGACAGGGGGCCTGGCTACACCTTC
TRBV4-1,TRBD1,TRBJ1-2,CASSHLEPGQAFNYGYTF,TGCGCCAGCAGCCACCTCGAACCGGGACAGGCATTCAACTATGGCTACACCTTC
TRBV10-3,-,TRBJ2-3,CATGRTIGADTQYF,TGTGCCACCGGCCGGACAATAGGTGCAGATACGCAGTATTTT
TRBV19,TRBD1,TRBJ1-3,CASSMPGQGSGNTIYF,TGTGCCAGTAGTATGCCTGGACAGGGGTCTGGAAACACCATATATTTT
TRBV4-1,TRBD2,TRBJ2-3,CASSQAGLAGKVDTQYF,TGCGCCAGCAGCCAAGCCGGGCTAGCGGGAAAGGTAGATACGCAGTATTTT
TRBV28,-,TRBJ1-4,CASRLGGQKNEKLFF,TGTGCCAGCAGATTGGGTGGACAGAAGAATGAAAAACTGTTTTTT
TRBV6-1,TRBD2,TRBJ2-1,CASSEGGRADNEQFF,TGTGCCAGCAGTGAAGGCGGGAGAGCGGACAATGAGCAGTTCTTC
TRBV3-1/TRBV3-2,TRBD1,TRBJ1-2,CASSYEGTGDYGYTF,TGTGCCAGCAGCTACGAAGGGACAGGGGACTATGGCTACACCTTC
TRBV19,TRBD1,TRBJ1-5,CASTRQGGGNQPQHF,TGTGCCAGTACCCGACAGGGCGGGGGCAATCAGCCCCAGCATTTT